The sequence of this TCR beta chain was determined in a study of blood T cell repertoires in COVID-19. At the level of the study: Donors in the United States, Italy and Spain gave samples during acute or convalescent COVID-19. Sources were T cells, B-cell-depleted T cells, or PBMCs; the material itself was cDNA or gDNA.

Original data processing: Using reference gene primer amplification, nucleated cell counts were estimated. Measured with immunoSEQ multiplex PCR; TCRdb has only the in-frame clones, and not every one. The V and J calls and clone size come from that table; D and trimming were worked out from the DNA. The data show a few thousand clones, with roughly 90% seen just once and approximately 5.7% held by the top ten. Trimming stripped 1 base from V and 1 base from J, with 7 bases between. The V gene's germline CDR1 is SGHAT and CDR2 FQNNGV. The CDR3 runs to 14 residues. The TCR was taken from a man in his fifties or sixties with acute or convalescent COVID-19. The J gene is TRBJ1-1, the V gene TRBV11-2; D remains ambiguous. Material for sequencing was peripheral blood. CDR3 residues: CASSLGAGNTEAFF. The CDR3 DNA follows: TGTGCCAGCAGCTTAGGGGCGGGGAACACTGAAGCTTTCTTT. Full variable domain (remainder filled in from reference TRBV11-2 and TRBJ1-1): EAGVAQSPRYKIIEKRQSVAFWCNPISGHATLYWYQQILGQGPKLLIQFQNNGVVDDSQLPKDRFSAERLKGVDSTLKIQPAKLEDSAVYLCASSLGAGNTEAFFGQGTRLTVV.